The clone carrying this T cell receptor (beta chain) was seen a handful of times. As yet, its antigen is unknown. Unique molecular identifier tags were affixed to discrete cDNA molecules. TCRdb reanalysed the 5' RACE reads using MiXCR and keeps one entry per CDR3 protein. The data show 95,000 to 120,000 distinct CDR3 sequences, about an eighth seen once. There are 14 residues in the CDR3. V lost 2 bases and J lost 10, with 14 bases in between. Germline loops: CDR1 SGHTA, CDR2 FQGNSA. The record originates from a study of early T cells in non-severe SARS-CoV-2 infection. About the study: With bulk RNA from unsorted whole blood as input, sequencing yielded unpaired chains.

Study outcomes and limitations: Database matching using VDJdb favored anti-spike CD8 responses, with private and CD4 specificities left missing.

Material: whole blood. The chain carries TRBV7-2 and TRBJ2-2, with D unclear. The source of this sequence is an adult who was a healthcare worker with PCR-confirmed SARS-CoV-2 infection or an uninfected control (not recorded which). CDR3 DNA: TGTGCCAGCAGCTTAACCCCGCGGATGAAGGAGCTGTTTTTT. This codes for CASSLTPRMKELFF.